These 30 T cell receptor beta chains share one sample of origin, sequenced in a study of blood T cell repertoires in COVID-19. Using immunoSEQ multiplex PCR, the repertoire was profiled, and TCRdb retains in-frame clones only, with some absent. The sample includes over 35,000 clones, over 75% of them seen just once. Sequencing input: peripheral blood. The receptor source for this set is a man aged 50-60 years with acute or convalescent COVID-19.

J is TRBJ2-4 and V is TRBV21-1; the table's D call, TRBD2, was not checked against the DNA. TRBV21-1 is described as a pseudogene. The CDR3 has 17 residues. CDR3 residues: CASSKEGVFGAKNIQYF. Written as DNA, the CDR3 is TGTGCCAGCAGCAAAGAAGGAGTCTTCGGGGCCAAAAACATTCAGTACTTC.

This chain connects TRBV19 to TRBJ2-7; unclear D gene. V was trimmed by 8 bases and J by 5 bases, leaving 19 bases between them. Germline V lookup: CDR1 LNHDA, CDR2 SQIVND (reference sequence). This CDR3 spans 14 amino acids. The CDR3, as DNA: TGTGCCAGTTCGAAAGGTGGGCCGTGGGACGAGCAGTACTTC. Amino acids: CASSKGGPWDEQYF.

The rearrangement links TRBV18 to TRBJ2-7; no clear D gene. CDR1 KGHSH and CDR2 LQKENI come from the germline V gene. V dropped 6 bases and J dropped 5 bases, with 11 bases sitting between them. The CDR3 has 12 residues. The DNA of the CDR3 is TGTGCCAGCTCCCTCAGGATGGACGAGCAGTACTTC. Its protein product is CASSLRMDEQYF.

This chain connects TRBV5-6 to TRBJ2-2; D is ambiguous. The V end was cut by 4 bases, the J end by 1 base, with 2 bases between. The germline CDR1 and CDR2 sequences are SGHDT and YYEEEE. This CDR3 is 12 amino acids long. CDR3 region: CASSLNTGELFF. The CDR3 coding sequence is TGTGCCAGCAGCCTGAACACCGGGGAGCTGTTTTTT.

V usage is TRBV10-3 and J usage is TRBJ1-4; TRBD1 matches 8 bases. The germline V gene encodes CDR1 ENHRY and CDR2 SYGVKD. The ends lost 2 bases at V and 4 bases at J; junction bases unmatched: 6. This CDR3 region has 16 residues. The CDR3 is CAISEPGQGGNEKLFF. CDR3 nucleotides: TGTGCCATCAGTGAGCCAGGACAGGGCGGTAATGAAAAACTGTTTTTT.

The rearrangement uses TRBV10-2 and TRBJ2-3, with 11 positions matching TRBD2. From germline, CDR1 is WSHSY and CDR2 SAAADI. The CDR3 consists of 15 residues. With V trimmed by 5 bases and J by 5 bases, 6 bases remained unmatched. The CDR3 region is CASSTSGSLVDTQYF. The CDR3 DNA reads TGCGCCAGCAGTACTAGCGGGAGTTTAGTAGATACGCAGTATTTT.

The CDR3 nucleotides read TGTGCCAGCAGCCAAGGAGGGGGTCCCGGGTCGAGTACCGGGGAGCTGTTTTTT. It encodes CASSQGGGPGSSTGELFF. V gene TRBV4-2 combines with J gene TRBJ2-2; weak D call: TRBD1 (6 bases). Trimming left V 1 base short and J 5 bases short, with 20 bases between. CDR3 length: 18 amino acids. The germline gives CDR1 LGHNA, CDR2 YNFKEQ.

The CDR3 is CASSLSFAGELFF. The DNA for the CDR3 is TGTGCCAGCAGCTTGAGTTTCGCCGGGGAGCTGTTTTTT. The chain joins TRBV3-1 (or the pseudogene TRBV3-2) to TRBJ2-2; D uncertain. The V and J ends lost 5 bases and 6 bases respectively, with 10 bases between them. The germline CDR1 and CDR2 sequences are LGHDT and YNNKEL (reference sequence). There are 13 residues in the CDR3.

The CDR3 DNA follows: TGTGCCAGCAGCCAAGAAAGACTAAACTACGAGCAGTACTTC. Protein sequence: CASSQERLNYEQYF. The J gene is TRBJ2-7, the V gene TRBV4-2; the D gene is possibly TRBD2 (5 bases). V shed 0 bases and J shed 3 bases, with 9 bases lying between them. The CDR3 runs 14 residues. Per the germline V gene, CDR1 is LGHNA and CDR2 is YNFKEQ.

V and J are TRBV7-6 and TRBJ2-1; D gene ambiguous. CDR1 and CDR2 from the germline V gene are SGHVS and FNYEAQ. The V gene lost 1 base and the J gene lost 6 bases, with 7 bases spanning the gap. This CDR3 spans 13 amino acids. The CDR3 coding sequence is TGTGCCAGCAGCTTAGATCTAGGCAATGAGCAGTTCTTC. Translated, it gives CASSLDLGNEQFF.

The chain uses TRBV11-2 and TRBJ2-1; a possible D gene is TRBD1 (5 bases). Per germline, CDR1 SGHAT and CDR2 FQNNGV. This CDR3 region has 12 residues. V lost 0 bases to trimming and J lost 13 bases, with 10 bases between them. CDR3: CASSLERQGQFF. Written as DNA, the CDR3 is TGTGCCAGCAGCTTAGAGAGGCAGGGTCAGTTCTTC.

The chain links TRBV15 to TRBJ1-5; 9 positions agree with TRBD1. Losses at the gene ends were 3 bases for V and 6 bases for J; bases not matched to a gene: 18. Per germline, CDR1 LNHNV and CDR2 YYDKDF (reference sequence). This CDR3 spans 19 amino acids. The CDR3 sequence is CATSRETQGARGYGQPQHF. The DNA of the CDR3 is TGTGCCACCAGCAGGGAAACACAGGGGGCTCGAGGATATGGTCAGCCCCAGCATTTT.

The rearrangement uses TRBV4-2 and TRBJ2-5; 13 bases line up with TRBD2. The CDR3 is made up of 17 amino acids. J was trimmed by 3 bases and V by 1 base; bases with no gene match: 5. The germline V gene has CDR1 LGHNA and CDR2 YNFKEQ. CDR3 nucleotides: TGTGCCAGCAGCCAAGTAAAACTAGCGGGGGGGGAAGAGACCCAGTACTTC. It encodes CASSQVKLAGGEETQYF.

This rearrangement joins TRBV5-4 to TRBJ2-1; maybe TRBD1 (6 bases). CDR3 length: 16 residues. Trimming removed 3 bases from V and 2 bases from J, with 15 bases in between. Per germline, CDR1 SGHNT and CDR2 YYREEE (reference sequence). CDR3 region: CASSSLETGPYNEQFF. CDR3 nucleotides: TGTGCCAGCAGCTCCCTAGAGACAGGACCCTACAATGAGCAGTTCTTC.

The chain has TRBV11-1 and TRBJ2-5; 14 bases are a match to TRBD2. Germline V gene data show CDR1 as SGHAT and CDR2 as FQDESV (reference sequence). The CDR3 spans 16 residues. Trimming at V came to 3 bases and at J to 3 bases, leaving 3 bases not matched to a gene. The CDR3 spells CASSFGLAGGEETQYF. CDR3 nucleotide sequence: TGTGCCAGCAGCTTTGGACTAGCGGGAGGAGAAGAGACCCAGTACTTC.

The chain employs TRBV19 and TRBJ2-2; 7 bases fit TRBD2. This CDR3 has 15 residues. V gave up 7 bases and J gave up 5 bases; unmatched junction bases: 10. Germline V gives CDR1 LNHDA, CDR2 SQIVND (reference sequence). The CDR3 DNA follows: TGTGCCAGTATAGGTGTGGGGGGGAGAACCGGGGAGCTGTTTTTT. Translating it yields CASIGVGGRTGELFF.

The chain employs TRBV28 and TRBJ2-1; D call uncertain. V was shortened by 4 bases and J by 0 bases, with 10 bases between the two germline ends. The CDR3 contains 15 residues. Per germline, CDR1 MDHEN and CDR2 SYDVKM. CDR3 in DNA: TGTGCCAGCAGTTCCCTCGCAGGCTCCTACAATGAGCAGTTCTTC. Its protein product is CASSSLAGSYNEQFF.

The chain has TRBV28 and TRBJ1-1; 7 nucleotides line up with TRBD1. J lost 1 base, V lost 5 bases, and 4 bases had no gene match. CDR1 and CDR2 (germline): MDHEN, SYDVKM. The CDR3 consists of 14 residues. CDR3 coding DNA: TGTGCCAGCAGTACGGGACAGAGGAACACTGAAGCTTTCTTT. This translates into CASSTGQRNTEAFF. Supplemented by reference TRBV28 and TRBJ1-1, the full variable domain reads DVKVTQSSRYLVKRTGEKVFLECVQDMDHENMFWYRQDPGLGLRLIYFSYDVKMKEKGDIPEGYSVSREKKERFSLILESASTNQTSMYLCASSTGQRNTEAFFGQGTRLTVV.

V and J are TRBV27 and TRBJ2-1; no clear D gene. Germline-derived CDR1 and CDR2 are MNHEY and SMNVEV (reference sequence). The CDR3 spans 12 residues. The CDR3: CVNCHPYNEQFF. In nucleotides, the CDR3 is TGTGTCAACTGCCACCCCTACAATGAGCAGTTCTTC.

This rearrangement joins TRBV6-1 to TRBJ1-1; no clear D gene. Trimming pared 1 base from V and 3 bases from J, leaving 9 bases between. From germline, CDR1 is MNHNS and CDR2 SASEGT. The length of the CDR3 is 14 residues. The CDR3 region has the DNA TGTGCCAGCAGTGAAGGGGGAGGCTACACTGAAGCTTTCTTT. Translating it yields CASSEGGGYTEAFF.

The chain employs TRBV27 and TRBJ1-5; weak D call: TRBD1 (6 bases). Germline V gene data show CDR1 as MNHEY and CDR2 as SMNVEV (reference sequence). The CDR3 has 15 amino acids. V shed 5 bases and J shed 3 bases, with 14 bases lying between them. CDR3 residues: CASSLSGTPNQPQHF. The CDR3 nucleotides read TGTGCCAGCAGTCTTTCCGGGACACCCAATCAGCCCCAGCATTTT.

V gene TRBV19 combines with J gene TRBJ1-2, with a weak D call TRBD1 (6 bases). V gave up 7 bases and J gave up 3 bases, with 18 bases separating them. CDR1 and CDR2 from the germline V gene are LNHDA and SQIVND (reference sequence). CDR3 length: 15 residues. CDR3 protein: CASIRGGSRDYGYTF. CDR3 nucleotide sequence: TGTGCCAGTATTAGGGGGGGCTCCCGCGACTATGGCTACACCTTC. The full variable domain, with the rest looked up from reference TRBV19 and TRBJ1-2, is DGGITQSPKYLFRKEGQNVTLSCEQNLNHDAMYWYRQDPGQGLRLIYYSQIVNDFQKGDIAEGYSVSREKKESFPLTVTSAQKNPTAFYLCASIRGGSRDYGYTFGSGTRLTVV.

The CDR3 coding sequence is TGTGCCAGCAGTTGGGACAGGGGATCCATGTATTTT. It is translated as CASSWDRGSMYF. This chain uses TRBV12-3 or TRBV12-4 with TRBJ2-3; 10 bases agree with TRBD1. The CDR3 is made up of 12 amino acids. The ends lost 4 bases at V and 14 bases at J; junction bases unmatched: 6.

The chain couples TRBV2 to TRBJ2-1, with D uncertain. There are 15 residues in the CDR3. Deletions cut 4 bases from V and 1 base from J, with 11 bases between. Germline loops: CDR1 SNHLY, CDR2 FYNNEI. The CDR3: CASSANQASYNEQFF. The CDR3 DNA follows: TGTGCCAGCAGTGCGAATCAAGCTTCCTACAATGAGCAGTTCTTC. The whole variable domain, remainder taken from reference TRBV2 and TRBJ2-1, is EPEVTQTPSHQVTQMGQEVILRCVPISNHLYFYWYRQILGQKVEFLVSFYNNEISEKSEIFDDQFSVERPDGSNFTLKIRSTKLEDSAMYFCASSANQASYNEQFFGPGTRLTVL.

The CDR3 sequence: CASSPWADRARYTF. For the CDR3, the DNA is TGTGCCAGCAGCCCATGGGCAGACAGGGCTCGCTACACCTTC. The V call is TRBV5-6, the J call TRBJ1-2; the match to TRBD1 covers 7 bases. J gave up 9 bases and V 4 bases, and 12 bases lay outside the gene matches. Germline values: CDR1 SGHDT, CDR2 YYEEEE. This CDR3 comprises 14 residues.

This clone has only a few counts. The chain employs TRBV20-1 and TRBJ1-2; D not resolved. Germline V gene lookup returns CDR1 DFQATT and CDR2 SNEGSKA (reference sequence). V was shortened by 3 bases and J by 8 bases, with 10 bases between the two germline ends. This CDR3 has 11 residues. Written as DNA, the CDR3 is TGCAGTGCTAGTTCAGGATGGGGCTACACCTTC. This gives the protein CSASSGWGYTF.

J is TRBJ2-1 and V is TRBV7-9, with D possibly being TRBD1 (7 bases). This CDR3 is 15 amino acids long. V lost 6 bases and J lost 6, with 18 bases in between. The germline CDR1 and CDR2 sequences are SEHNR and FQNEAQ (reference sequence). The chain's CDR3 is CASSSQGGQRNEQFF. As DNA, the CDR3 is TGTGCCAGCAGTTCTCAGGGGGGTCAGCGCAATGAGCAGTTCTTC.

V usage is TRBV27 and J usage is TRBJ1-2, with unresolved D. Germline lookup yields CDR1 MNHEY and CDR2 SMNVEV (reference sequence). The CDR3 totals 14 residues. Between the trimmed V and J ends, which lost 5 bases and 8 bases, there was a span of 18 bases. The CDR3 loop is CASSLSGRFRGYTF. The CDR3 DNA reads TGTGCCAGCAGTCTCAGCGGCAGGTTTAGGGGCTACACCTTC.

The chain joins TRBV19 to TRBJ1-4, with D unclear. The CDR3 totals 16 residues. The germline V gene encodes CDR1 LNHDA and CDR2 SQIVND (reference sequence). Trimming stripped 8 bases from V and 0 bases from J, with 16 bases between. The CDR3: CASSSQALATNEKLFF. Here the CDR3 DNA reads TGTGCCAGTTCATCTCAGGCCCTTGCAACTAATGAAAAACTGTTTTTT.

This clone has just a few counts. This chain joins TRBV2 and TRBJ2-5, with D perhaps matching TRBD2 (6 bases). The CDR3 covers 14 residues. Trimming took 7 bases from V and 4 from J, leaving 16 bases between them. Germline V lookup: CDR1 SNHLY, CDR2 FYNNEI. CDR3 sequence (DNA): TGTGCCAGCACCGCAGGCGTGGGACTAGAGACCCAGTACTTC. As protein: CASTAGVGLETQYF.